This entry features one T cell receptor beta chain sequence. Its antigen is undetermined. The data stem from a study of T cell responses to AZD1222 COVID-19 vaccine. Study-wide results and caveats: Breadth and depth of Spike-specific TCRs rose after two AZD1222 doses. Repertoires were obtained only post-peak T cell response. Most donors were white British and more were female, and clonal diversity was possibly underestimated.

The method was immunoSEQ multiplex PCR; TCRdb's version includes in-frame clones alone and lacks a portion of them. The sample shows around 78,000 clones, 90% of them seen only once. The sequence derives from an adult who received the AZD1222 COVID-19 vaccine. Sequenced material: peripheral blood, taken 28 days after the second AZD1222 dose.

Here the CDR3 reads CASSLGRHGETQYF. The DNA for the CDR3 is TGTGCCAGCAGCTTGGGTAGGCATGGGGAGACCCAGTACTTC. The J gene is TRBJ2-5, the V gene TRBV5-6; D not certain. CDR1 and CDR2 (germline): SGHDT, YYEEEE. Trimming removed 0 bases from V and 5 bases from J, with 11 bases in between. The CDR3 consists of 14 residues.